This T cell receptor beta chain was documented in a study of cytomegalovirus exposure and HLA in healthy donors. Study results and caveats: The investigators catalogued 150 or so TCR beta chains as cytomegalovirus-associated. Subsequent analysis found a tendency for first-cohort TCR clusters to co-occur within the 95 to 150 validation repertoires.

Looked up from germline, CDR1 is LNHDA and CDR2 is SQIVND (reference sequence). This CDR3 has 14 residues. V trimming: 7 bases; J trimming: 6 bases; junction bases outside the gene matches: 7. The donors were in the approximately 120-subject validation cohort; that cohort was separate from the roughly 700-subject first cohort. Assay: immunoSEQ multiplex PCR; the TCRdb copy retains only in-frame clones and omits some. The sample consists of 160,000 or so clones, around 89% of them appearing once. Points on this clone: Its antigen is still unknown.

Sequencing used PBMCs. The receptor was derived from a young man in good health and CMV-seronegative. This chain connects TRBV19 to TRBJ2-1; 9 bases agree with TRBD2. The CDR3 spells CASKRAGGSNEQFF. CDR3 DNA sequence: TGTGCCAGTAAAAGAGCGGGAGGATCCAATGAGCAGTTCTTC.